This entry features one T cell receptor (beta chain) sequence. Its antigen is undetermined. Researchers used 5'RACE with constant-segment primers to make TCR alpha and TCR beta cDNA libraries that carry sample barcodes and UMIs. TCRdb independently ran MiXCR on the 5' RACE reads; one entry per CDR3 protein. The sample carries some 260,000 distinct CDR3 sequences, about 17% recorded once. This sample is part of a study of T-cell memory formation after mild COVID-19. Across the study: Largely, the TCR clusters proved donor specific. Study-wide results and caveats: Cross-reactive memory apparently joined, as some responding clones appeared in pre-infection memory.

Germline V gene lookup returns CDR1 SGHTA and CDR2 FQGTGA. Losses at the gene ends were 4 bases for V and 7 bases for J; bases not matched to a gene: 8. The CDR3 sequence is 14 residues long. The TCR was taken from a man aged 18 to 35 who had mild COVID-19 (a few samples of this study predate the infection). Cell type and time point are not known. The specimen was PBMCs or a T cell subset sorted from them (not recorded which). V is TRBV7-3 and J is TRBJ2-5; 8 bases agree with TRBD1. The CDR3 DNA reads TGTGCCAGCAGCTCCGTGGGGCAGGGGGCGACCCAGTACTTC. It translates to CASSSVGQGATQYF.